Below, 30 T cell receptor beta chains from the same sample are listed, as sequenced in a study of blood T cell repertoires in COVID-19. Only in-frame clones appear in the TCRdb table, and some are missing; sequencing was by immunoSEQ multiplex PCR. The sample records more than 250,000 clones, approximately 87% being singletons. The specimen sequenced was PBMCs or T cells enriched from blood (not recorded which). The receptors stem from a woman between 25 and 40 years old who had recovered from COVID-19.

This clone was detected only a few times. This chain joins TRBV19 and TRBJ2-2; possible D gene TRBD1, 6 bases. Germline loops: CDR1 LNHDA, CDR2 SQIVND (reference sequence). The CDR3 length is 16 residues. The V end was cut by 1 base, the J end by 1 base, with 10 bases between. The CDR3, as DNA: TGTGCCAGTAGTATAGTGGGGGCGGAGAACACCGGGGAGCTGTTTTTT. This codes for CASSIVGAENTGELFF.

A single count supports this clone. V gene TRBV7-2 combines with J gene TRBJ2-5, with unresolved D. This CDR3 is 13 amino acids long. V was cut by 2 bases and J by 5 bases, with 9 bases left in between. CDR1 is SGHTA, CDR2 FQGNSA, per germline. The CDR3 protein is CASSLPRPETQYF. The CDR3 DNA follows: TGTGCCAGCAGCTTACCCCGTCCGGAGACCCAGTACTTC.

This chain uses TRBV5-4 with TRBJ1-2; TRBD1 is a possible D gene (5 bases). This CDR3 has 13 residues. V was pared by 4 bases and J by 6 bases, with 13 bases between. Germline CDR1 is SGHNT and CDR2 is YYREEE (reference sequence). CDR3 nucleotides: TGTGCCAGCAGCCGGGCGGGGGGAGATGGCTACACCTTC. Its translation: CASSRAGGDGYTF. Full variable domain (outside the CDR3, taken from reference TRBV5-4 and TRBJ1-2): ETGVTQSPTHLIKTRGQQVTLRCSSQSGHNTVSWYQQALGQGPQFIFQYYREEENGRGNFPPRFSGLQFPNYSSELNVNALELDDSALYLCASSRAGGDGYTFGSGTRLTVV.

The chain combines TRBV30 with TRBJ1-5; perhaps TRBD1 as D (5 bases). This CDR3 region has 14 residues. Trimming pared 0 bases from V and 3 bases from J, leaving 9 bases between. Germline assignment: CDR1 GTSNPN and CDR2 SVGIG (reference sequence). CDR3 region: CAWSVQAYNQPQHF. The DNA for the CDR3 is TGTGCCTGGAGTGTACAGGCGTACAATCAGCCCCAGCATTTT.

The J gene is TRBJ2-1, the V gene TRBV6-5; 7 bases align to TRBD2. The length of the CDR3 is 12 residues. CDR1 and CDR2 (germline): MNHEY, SVGAGI. Unmatched junction bases numbered 7, after V lost 6 bases and J lost 11 bases. CDR3 region: CASRGSGTKQFF. The CDR3 nucleotides read TGTGCCAGCAGAGGTTCCGGGACTAAGCAGTTCTTC.

The chain employs TRBV19 and TRBJ1-3; D is unresolved. Trimming pared 7 bases from V and 4 bases from J, leaving 2 bases between. This CDR3 contains 10 residues. Germline values: CDR1 LNHDA, CDR2 SQIVND (reference sequence). CDR3 loop: CASIGNTIYF. The CDR3 nucleotides read TGTGCCAGTATAGGAAACACCATATATTTT.

This clone has a handful of counts. The rearrangement links TRBV5-1 to TRBJ1-1; D ambiguous. Germline values: CDR1 SGHRS, CDR2 YFSETQ. CDR3 length equals 13 residues. Between the trimmed V and J ends, which lost 2 bases and 3 bases, there was a span of 8 bases. CDR3 nucleotide sequence: TGCGCCAGCAGCTTTCAACAGCACACTGAAGCTTTCTTT. Encoded protein: CASSFQQHTEAFF.

V is TRBV28 and J is TRBJ1-2; 7 bases align to TRBD1. V dropped 6 bases and J dropped 0; count of bases not matched to a gene: 7. This CDR3 comprises 15 residues. Per the germline V gene, CDR1 is MDHEN and CDR2 is SYDVKM. The CDR3: CASRETGWANYGYTF. As DNA, the CDR3 is TGTGCCAGCAGGGAGACAGGGTGGGCTAACTATGGCTACACCTTC.

CDR3 DNA: TGTGCCAGTAGTATAGCGGAGGGTCGGGTTTGGAGAGGTACGCAGTATTTT. Its protein is CASSIAEGRVWRGTQYF. The rearrangement uses TRBV19 and TRBJ2-3; weak D call: TRBD2 (6 bases). Germline CDR1 and CDR2: LNHDA and SQIVND (reference sequence). V was clipped by 1 base and J by 8 bases, with 22 bases between them. The CDR3 runs to 17 residues.

V and J are TRBV2 and TRBJ1-2; D not resolved. Trimming pared 3 bases from V and 3 bases from J, leaving 14 bases between. The CDR3 is made up of 15 amino acids. Germline CDR1 and CDR2: SNHLY and FYNNEI. The CDR3 bases are TGTGCCAGCAGTGATGGAGGAGGTTGGGACTATGGCTACACCTTC. This translates into CASSDGGGWDYGYTF.

V is TRBV7-2 and J is TRBJ2-3; 10 bases are shared with TRBD1. Germline CDR1 reads SGHTA; CDR2 reads FQGNSA. The V and J ends lost 1 base and 5 bases, in that order; junction bases with no gene match: 12. This CDR3 region has 18 residues. The CDR3 nucleotides read TGTGCCAGCAGCTTAGATAGGACCCGGGACAGGGGTATAGATACGCAGTATTTT. Translated: CASSLDRTRDRGIDTQYF.

This clone has just one count. The chain has TRBV6-2 or TRBV6-3 and TRBJ1-1; possible D gene TRBD1, 6 bases. Germline CDR1 and CDR2: MNHEY and SVGEGT. V was pared by 2 bases and J by 3 bases, with 10 bases between. This CDR3 contains 14 residues. CDR3 sequence reads: CASSYKWGHTEAFF. The DNA for the CDR3 is TGTGCCAGCAGTTACAAATGGGGGCACACTGAAGCTTTCTTT.

This clone was observed a handful of times. This sequence joins TRBV6-5 and TRBJ1-2, with TRBD1 matching 9 bases. Germline V CDR1 and CDR2: MNHEY, SVGAGI. Trimming took 4 bases from V and 4 from J; bases not matched to a gene: 10. This CDR3 spans 16 amino acids. The DNA for the CDR3 is TGTGCCAGCAGTTGGGGACAGGGAACAAGCATCTATGGCTACACCTTC. Protein product: CASSWGQGTSIYGYTF.

The chain combines TRBV19 with TRBJ1-4; TRBD1 might be the D (5 bases). The germline V gene encodes CDR1 LNHDA and CDR2 SQIVND (reference sequence). CDR3 size: 17 residues. V was pared by 9 bases and J by 3 bases, with 23 bases between. CDR3 DNA sequence: TGTGCCAGCCGTCGGCAGGCTACCGGCAGGGCTAATGAAAAACTGTTTTTT. Translating gives CASRRQATGRANEKLFF.

This clone was observed a single time. DNA of the CDR3: TGTGCCAGCAGCCGGAGATCAGCCTGGGAGACCCAGTACTTC. Translation gives CASSRRSAWETQYF. V is TRBV5-4 and J is TRBJ2-5; D is ambiguous. V dropped 4 bases and J dropped 5 bases, with 15 bases sitting between them. Germline loops: CDR1 SGHNT, CDR2 YYREEE (reference sequence). The CDR3 consists of 14 residues. The variable domain in full, with the rest retrieved from reference TRBV5-4 and TRBJ2-5, is ETGVTQSPTHLIKTRGQQVTLRCSSQSGHNTVSWYQQALGQGPQFIFQYYREEENGRGNFPPRFSGLQFPNYSSELNVNALELDDSALYLCASSRRSAWETQYFGPGTRLLVL.

The CDR3 bases are TGTGCCAGCAGCTTATTCGGAGCGAGTACCACGAACACTGAAGCTTTCTTT. Amino acid sequence: CASSLFGASTTNTEAFF. V and J are TRBV11-2 and TRBJ1-1, with unresolved D. The CDR3 is made up of 17 amino acids. CDR1 is SGHAT, CDR2 FQNNGV, per germline. V was clipped by 2 bases and J by 1 base, with 17 bases between them.

This clone was seen more than once but under ten times. This sequence joins TRBV14 and TRBJ2-3, with 7 bases aligning to TRBD1. The CDR3 sequence is 14 residues long. V dropped 5 bases and J dropped 4; count of bases not matched to a gene: 6. Looked up from germline, CDR1 is SGHDN and CDR2 is FVKESK. The CDR3 nucleotides are TGTGCCAGCAGCAAACGACAGGGTGCAGATACGCAGTATTTT. Protein product: CASSKRQGADTQYF. Combining the CDR3 with reference TRBV14 and TRBJ2-3 gives the whole variable domain EAGVTQFPSHSVIEKGQTVTLRCDPISGHDNLYWYRRVMGKEIKFLLHFVKESKQDESGMPNNRFLAERTGGTYSTLKVQPAELEDSGVYFCASSKRQGADTQYFGPGTRLTVL.

This chain links TRBV5-1 with TRBJ1-1; 9 bases align to TRBD1. Trimming took 2 bases from V and 3 from J; bases not matched to a gene: 2. Germline CDR1 SGHRS, CDR2 YFSETQ. The CDR3 length is 14 residues. The CDR3 spells CASSLQGAHTEAFF. For the CDR3, the DNA is TGCGCCAGCAGCTTACAGGGGGCCCACACTGAAGCTTTCTTT.

The chain combines TRBV2 with TRBJ2-7; possible D gene TRBD1, 6 bases. CDR1 is SNHLY, CDR2 FYNNEI, per germline. This CDR3 region has 16 residues. With 6 bases removed from V and 2 bases from J, the gap between germline ends came to 20 bases. DNA of the CDR3: TGTGCCAGCAGCATAAATACAGGGAGTGGGACCTACGAGCAGTACTTC. It is translated as CASSINTGSGTYEQYF.

This chain links TRBV2 with TRBJ2-1; TRBD2 agrees at 8 bases. The CDR3 loop spans 15 amino acids. J gave up 4 bases and V 4 bases, and 6 bases lay outside the gene matches. Germline lookup yields CDR1 SNHLY and CDR2 FYNNEI. CDR3 sequence: CASSGGTRGYNEQFF. For the CDR3, the DNA is TGTGCCAGCAGTGGAGGGACTAGAGGGTACAATGAGCAGTTCTTC.

The rearrangement joins TRBV7-9 to TRBJ1-6; the match to TRBD1 covers 11 bases. The length of the CDR3 is 15 residues. V dropped 5 bases and J dropped 9; count of bases not matched to a gene: 6. Looked up from germline, CDR1 is SEHNR and CDR2 is FQNEAQ (reference sequence). The CDR3 DNA sequence: TGTGCCAGCAGCGCTCGGACAGGGGGCGTTTCACCCCTCCACTTT. This codes for CASSARTGGVSPLHF.

The gene calls are TRBV3-1 (or the pseudogene TRBV3-2) and TRBJ1-1, with 9 bases that match TRBD1. The V segment lost 4 bases and the J segment 3 bases; nucleotides outside the gene matches: 6. Germline V gene data show CDR1 as LGHDT and CDR2 as YNNKEL (reference sequence). This CDR3 spans 15 amino acids. The CDR3 region is CASSPWTGEDTEAFF. CDR3 nucleotide sequence: TGTGCCAGCAGCCCCTGGACAGGGGAGGACACTGAAGCTTTCTTT.

The rearrangement joins TRBV6-5 to TRBJ2-7; TRBD1 matches at 8 bases. Trimming removed 6 bases from V and 1 base from J; junction bases left unmatched: 8. CDR1 and CDR2 (germline): MNHEY, SVGAGI. The CDR3 is 15 amino acids. The CDR3: CASRRRQGTSYEQYF. The CDR3 nucleotides are TGTGCCAGCAGGCGGAGACAGGGGACATCCTACGAGCAGTACTTC.

The V call is TRBV7-3, the J call TRBJ1-1; D might be TRBD1 (5 bases). The CDR3 covers 13 residues. Germline V gene sequence: CDR1 SGHTA, CDR2 FQGTGA. V lost 6 bases, J lost 3 bases, and 11 bases lay in between. The CDR3 coding sequence is TGTGCCAGCAGTTCTGGGGCCGACACTGAAGCTTTCTTT. Residues: CASSSGADTEAFF.

The genes are TRBV27 and TRBJ1-4; 7 nucleotides line up with TRBD1. Germline CDR1 and CDR2: MNHEY and SMNVEV (reference sequence). CDR3 size: 14 residues. Trimming took 3 bases from V and 6 from J; bases not matched to a gene: 4. The CDR3 is CASSFLTGDEKLFF. CDR3 DNA: TGTGCCAGCAGTTTTCTAACAGGGGATGAAAAACTGTTTTTT.

Only a few counts were recorded for this clone. V usage is TRBV7-9 and J usage is TRBJ1-1, with a tentative D call TRBD1 (5 bases). Germline V gives CDR1 SEHNR, CDR2 FQNEAQ (reference sequence). With 5 bases removed from V and 4 bases from J, the gap between germline ends came to 11 bases. The CDR3 spans 13 residues. This CDR3 is CASSPGRITEAFF. The CDR3 bases are TGTGCCAGCAGCCCAGGGCGGATCACTGAAGCTTTCTTT.

V usage is TRBV7-9 and J usage is TRBJ1-5; D is undetermined. The V end was cut by 6 bases, the J end by 2 bases, with 11 bases between. CDR1 is SEHNR and CDR2 is FQNEAQ in the germline V gene (reference sequence). There are 14 residues in the CDR3. CDR3 residues: CASSPDKGNQPQHF. The CDR3, as DNA: TGTGCCAGCAGTCCCGACAAGGGCAATCAGCCCCAGCATTTT.

The chain employs TRBV5-6 and TRBJ1-6; perhaps TRBD1 as D (5 bases). The V gene's germline CDR1 is SGHDT and CDR2 YYEEEE. Trimming stripped 0 bases from V and 7 bases from J, with 8 bases between. The CDR3 is 14 amino acids. The CDR3 region is CASSLGQTNSPLHF. The CDR3 nucleotides are TGTGCCAGCAGCTTGGGACAGACCAATTCACCCCTCCACTTT.

This chain uses TRBV2 with TRBJ2-7, with TRBD2 matching 9 bases. Per germline, CDR1 SNHLY and CDR2 FYNNEI. Trimming took 8 bases from V and 2 from J; bases not matched to a gene: 7. The length of the CDR3 is 14 residues. This chain's CDR3 is CASYFAGGPYEQYF. The CDR3 DNA reads as TGTGCCAGCTACTTCGCGGGGGGGCCCTACGAGCAGTACTTC.

The chain carries TRBV15 and TRBJ2-7, with D maybe TRBD2 (6 bases). Germline assignment: CDR1 LNHNV and CDR2 YYDKDF (reference sequence). The ends were cut back, 0 bases at V and 2 bases at J, with 17 bases in the middle. The CDR3 runs 17 residues. The CDR3 DNA reads TGTGCCACCAGCAGAGATCGGGGACGGAGGGCCGCCTACGAGCAGTACTTC. Its translation: CATSRDRGRRAAYEQYF.